This TCR beta chain is from a study of regulatory T cells in long-lasting Graves disease. Time point defined: newly diagnosed GD, antithyroid drugs for less than 3 months. Construction of the TCR library relied on RNA isolated from PBMCs. This clonotype was observed at least ten times. To make TCR beta libraries, researchers used iRepertoire HTBI primers and Arm-PCR of CDR3 regions. A single record per CDR3 protein comes from TCRdb applying MiXCR to the multiplex PCR reads. This table holds around 450,000 distinct CDR3 sequences, more than 13% found once. Deletions cut 2 bases from V and 2 bases from J, with 6 bases between. Looked up from germline, CDR1 is PRHDT and CDR2 is FYEKMQ (reference sequence). CDR3 length: 13 residues. The same specimen was also included in a second study, on T cells in Graves' hyperthyroidism and ophthalmopathy. That work adds: Most thyroid-expanded clonotypes above 0.001 were also found in blood.

The sample consisted of peripheral blood mononuclear cells (PBMCs), taken at new diagnosis, from a patient treated with antithyroid drugs. The sequence was obtained from a young woman with Graves disease. The V gene is TRBV13, the J gene TRBJ2-5; D gene ambiguous. The CDR3 loop is CASSLNLQETQYF. DNA for the CDR3: TGTGCCAGCAGCTTAAACCTTCAAGAGACCCAGTACTTC.